This TCR beta chain was retrieved from a study of somatic mutations in cytotoxic T cells in rheumatoid arthritis. Study outcomes and limitations: Just what the expanded CD8+ clones targeted, in terms of antigens, remained unknown. A single CD8+ clone exceeded 20% of CD8+ cells in about an eighth of the roughly 60 patients.

Germline loops: CDR1 SGDLS, CDR2 YYNGEE. The CDR3 spans 12 residues. V lost 3 bases and J lost 6; bases outside the gene matches: 2. Note on this clone: What it binds is not known.

Generated by immunoSEQ multiplex PCR, the TCRdb table keeps only in-frame clones and is missing some. The sample contains 6,000 or so clones, approximately 67% of which appear only once. Healthy-control blood donors had a median age of about 51 years (range roughly 21-80) and were roughly 50% female. The chain combines TRBV9 with TRBJ2-7; 8 bases agree with TRBD2. This TCR derives from a woman between 50 and 59 years old in good health. Sequenced material: CD8+ T cells sorted from blood. The CDR3 protein is CASSAGGGEQYF. The CDR3 nucleotides read TGTGCCAGCAGCGCCGGGGGGGGCGAGCAGTACTTC.